The T cell receptor (beta chain) under discussion was sequenced for a study of T cell responses to AZD1222 COVID-19 vaccine. Germline CDR1 and CDR2: MDHEN and SYDVKM. The CDR3 runs to 15 residues. Trimming cost V 2 bases and J 8 bases, with 18 bases left between them. Measured with immunoSEQ multiplex PCR; TCRdb has only the in-frame clones, and not every one. The sample records under 120,000 clones, more than 85% being singletons. The study, taken as a whole, reports: In a largely white British group with more females than males, clonal diversity was possibly underestimated.

Concerning this clone: Its target is unknown.

Sequenced material: peripheral blood, taken on day 0 of AZD1222 vaccination. The TCR originated in an adult in good health. This chain links TRBV28 with TRBJ1-2, with D possibly being TRBD1 (5 bases). The CDR3 reads CASSLLPAGLKGYTF. The CDR3 DNA follows: TGTGCCAGCAGTTTACTCCCAGCAGGGCTCAAGGGCTACACCTTC.